These 9 T cell receptor beta chains were all obtained from the same sample, sequenced in a study of response to subunit inactivated influenza vaccine. MiXCR was run by TCRdb on the RT-PCR reads, yielding one entry per CDR3 protein. The table records about 530,000 distinct CDR3 sequences, 10% to 15% of them present only once. The source material was PBMCs from blood, sampled about 6 weeks after vaccination. Receptors were obtained from a man between 50 and 59 years old who received an inactivated influenza vaccine.

This clonotype occurred a few times. The gene calls are TRBV9 and TRBJ2-1; no definite D call. The CDR3 loop spans 13 amino acids. Germline CDR1 is SGDLS and CDR2 is YYNGEE. Deletions cut 4 bases from V and 0 bases from J, with 5 bases between. The CDR3 loop is CASSRVSYNEQFF. CDR3 DNA sequence: TGTGCCAGCAGCCGGGTCTCCTACAATGAGCAGTTCTTC.

The rearrangement links TRBV7-6 to TRBJ2-1; 11 nucleotides line up with TRBD1. CDR3 length equals 15 residues. After removal of 2 bases from V and 9 bases from J, the junction contained 6 bases not matched to a gene. Germline V lookup: CDR1 SGHVS, CDR2 FNYEAQ. The CDR3 region is CASSLHGTGGPEQFF. CDR3 sequence (DNA): TGTGCCAGCAGCTTACACGGGACAGGGGGTCCTGAGCAGTTCTTC.

This rearrangement joins TRBV5-1 to TRBJ2-3, with TRBD2 matching 11 bases. The CDR3 spans 16 residues. In germline, CDR1 is SGHRS, CDR2 YFSETQ. Losses at the gene ends were 7 bases for V and 4 bases for J; bases not matched to a gene: 11. The CDR3 loop reads CASSGLAGGGADTQYF. CDR3 bases: TGCGCCAGCTCCGGTCTAGCGGGAGGTGGTGCAGATACGCAGTATTTT. Using reference TRBV5-1 and TRBJ2-3 for the parts outside the CDR3, the full variable domain is KAGVTQTPRYLIKTRGQQVTLSCSPISGHRSVSWYQQTPGQGLQFLFEYFSETQRNKGNFPGRFSGRQFSNSRSEMNVSTLELGDSALYLCASSGLAGGGADTQYFGPGTRLTVL.

This clonotype was counted between two and nine times. This chain connects TRBV6-1 to TRBJ2-5, with 8 bases fitting TRBD1. CDR3 length: 13 residues. With 5 bases clipped from V and 6 bases from J, the junction kept 5 bases outside the gene matches. Germline CDR1 is MNHNS and CDR2 is SASEGT. CDR3 in DNA: TGTGCCAGCAGTCAGGGGGCGTGGCAGACCCAGTACTTC. Translating it yields CASSQGAWQTQYF.

This clonotype was detected many times. The gene calls are TRBV4-1 and TRBJ2-5, with a tentative D call TRBD2 (7 bases). The CDR3 runs to 14 residues. Germline lookup yields CDR1 MGHRA and CDR2 YSYEKL. V was trimmed by 0 bases and J by 5 bases, leaving 10 bases between them. As DNA, the CDR3 is TGCGCCAGCAGCCAAGAGGGGGGGCTGGAGACCCAGTACTTC. Protein sequence: CASSQEGGLETQYF.

This clonotype occurred a few times. The chain has TRBV7-9 and TRBJ2-1; 12 positions match TRBD2. The trim removed 5 bases at V and 2 bases at J, leaving 4 bases unmatched. Germline V gives CDR1 SEHNR, CDR2 FQNEAQ (reference sequence). The CDR3 is made up of 16 amino acids. This CDR3 reads CASSVLAGGPYNEQFF. CDR3 coding DNA: TGTGCCAGCAGCGTCCTAGCGGGAGGGCCCTACAATGAGCAGTTCTTC.

This clonotype came up a few times. The J gene is TRBJ2-5, the V gene TRBV4-2, with 9 nucleotides matching TRBD2. V was clipped by 3 bases and J by 3 bases; unmatched bases: 20. The CDR3 consists of 20 residues. CDR1 is LGHNA, CDR2 YNFKEQ, per germline. The CDR3 is CASSQALAASGAAREETQYF. CDR3 coding DNA: TGTGCCAGCAGCCAGGCCCTAGCGGCTAGCGGGGCGGCCCGCGAAGAGACCCAGTACTTC.

This clonotype was picked up a small number of times. This chain joins TRBV7-9 and TRBJ2-1; the D gene is possibly TRBD2 (7 bases). CDR1 SEHNR and CDR2 FQNEAQ come from the germline V gene (reference sequence). This CDR3 contains 12 residues. Trimming left V 3 bases short and J 9 bases short, with 9 bases between. The CDR3 spells CASSFGGPEQFF. DNA of the CDR3: TGTGCCAGCAGCTTCGGGGGGCCTGAGCAGTTCTTC.

V and J are TRBV5-1 and TRBJ1-2; D is undetermined. CDR1 is SGHRS and CDR2 is YFSETQ in the germline V gene. Trimming stripped 2 bases from V and 3 bases from J, with 11 bases between. The length of the CDR3 is 14 residues. The CDR3: CASSFRTDDYGYTF. In nucleotides, the CDR3 is TGCGCCAGCAGCTTTCGGACGGATGACTATGGCTACACCTTC. The full variable domain, in which reference TRBV5-1 and TRBJ1-2 provide the parts outside the CDR3, is KAGVTQTPRYLIKTRGQQVTLSCSPISGHRSVSWYQQTPGQGLQFLFEYFSETQRNKGNFPGRFSGRQFSNSRSEMNVSTLELGDSALYLCASSFRTDDYGYTFGSGTRLTVV.